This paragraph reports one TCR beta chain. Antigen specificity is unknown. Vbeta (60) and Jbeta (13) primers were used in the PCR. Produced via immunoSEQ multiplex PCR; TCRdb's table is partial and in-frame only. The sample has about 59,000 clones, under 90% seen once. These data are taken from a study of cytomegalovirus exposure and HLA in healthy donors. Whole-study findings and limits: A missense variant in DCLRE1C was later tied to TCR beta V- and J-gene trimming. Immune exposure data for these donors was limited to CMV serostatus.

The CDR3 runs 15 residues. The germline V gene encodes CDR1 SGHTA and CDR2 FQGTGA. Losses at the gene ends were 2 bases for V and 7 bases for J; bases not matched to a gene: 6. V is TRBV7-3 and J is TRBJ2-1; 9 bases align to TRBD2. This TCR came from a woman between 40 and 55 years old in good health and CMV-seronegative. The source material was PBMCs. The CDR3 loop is CASSLGGRAGNEQFF. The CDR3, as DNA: TGTGCCAGCAGCTTAGGCGGGAGGGCCGGAAATGAGCAGTTCTTC.